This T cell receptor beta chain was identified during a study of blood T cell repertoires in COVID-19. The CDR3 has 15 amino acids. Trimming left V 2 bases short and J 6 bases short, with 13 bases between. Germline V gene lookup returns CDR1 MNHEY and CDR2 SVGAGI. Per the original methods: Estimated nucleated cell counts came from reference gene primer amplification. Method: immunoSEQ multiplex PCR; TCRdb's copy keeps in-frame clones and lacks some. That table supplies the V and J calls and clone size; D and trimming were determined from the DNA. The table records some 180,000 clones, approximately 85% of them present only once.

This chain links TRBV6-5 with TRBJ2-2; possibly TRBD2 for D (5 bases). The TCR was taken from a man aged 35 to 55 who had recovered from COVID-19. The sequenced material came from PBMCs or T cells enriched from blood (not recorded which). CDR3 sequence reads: CASSYNEVSAGELFF. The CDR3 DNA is TGTGCCAGCAGTTACAACGAGGTTAGCGCCGGGGAGCTGTTTTTT.